This TCR beta chain was sequenced during a study of T cell responses to AZD1222 COVID-19 vaccine. As regards this clone: Its antigen is currently unknown.

The assay was immunoSEQ multiplex PCR, and TCRdb's table has in-frame clones only and misses some. The sample has over 45,000 clones, around 89% seen once. Whole-study findings and limits: Spike-spanning, vaccine-associated CD4 TCRs were dominant at 160-218 and 743-854. Females outnumbered males among donors, who were mostly white British; clonal diversity was possibly underestimated. No repertoire was sampled before or during the peak T cell response, only after it.

The specimen was peripheral blood, collected on day 0 of AZD1222 vaccination. The sequence was collected from an adult in good health.

The CDR3 sequence is CARSFHPQRGLSSYEQYF. The CDR3 DNA reads as TGTGCCAGAAGCTTCCACCCACAACGGGGCCTAAGCTCCTACGAGCAGTACTTC. The chain combines TRBV5-3 with TRBJ2-7; D tentatively fits TRBD1 or TRBD2 (5 bases each). TRBV5-3 is reported as an ORF; its role is uncertain. The V gene lost 2 bases and the J gene lost 0 bases, with 21 bases spanning the gap. The CDR3 totals 18 residues.